Presented here are 16 T cell receptor beta chains from one specimen sequenced in a study of T cells in Graves' hyperthyroidism and ophthalmopathy. Amplification of TCR beta CDR3 regions was performed using RNA transcripts as template. Using the HTBI primer set, a first-round RT-PCR was run on the TCR CDR3. MiXCR, applied by TCRdb to the multiplex PCR reads, yields one record per CDR3 protein. The sample has around 400,000 distinct CDR3 sequences, approximately 25% seen once. Sequenced input: blood. The receptor set was obtained from a man aged 45-60 years with Graves' hyperthyroidism.

This clonotype appeared a few times. This chain connects TRBV9 to TRBJ2-3; TRBD1 matches 8 bases. Germline V lookup: CDR1 SGDLS, CDR2 YYNGEE. V was pared by 4 bases and J by 3 bases, with 7 bases of the junction left unmatched. The CDR3 extends over 15 amino acids. The chain's CDR3 is CASSLGTGLTDTQYF. The CDR3 DNA reads as TGTGCCAGCAGCCTCGGGACAGGACTGACAGATACGCAGTATTTT. Filled out from reference TRBV9 and TRBJ2-3, the complete variable domain reads DSGVTQTPKHLITATGQRVTLRCSPRSGDLSVYWYQQSLDQGLQFLIQYYNGEERAKGNILERFSAQQFPDLHSELNLSSLELGDSALYFCASSLGTGLTDTQYFGPGTRLTVL.

The CDR3 sequence is CATSGGGAKNIQYF. The DNA of the CDR3 is TGTGCCACCAGCGGAGGGGGCGCCAAAAACATTCAGTACTTC. The chain combines TRBV15 with TRBJ2-4; D might be TRBD1 (7 bases). This CDR3 region has 14 residues. Trimming removed 5 bases from V and 1 base from J, with 9 bases in between. The germline gives CDR1 LNHNV, CDR2 YYDKDF (reference sequence).

Concerning this clonotype itself: A much larger clonotype is one base distant, so this may be a read error. The chain combines TRBV5-1 with TRBJ1-1; the match to TRBD1 covers 7 bases. The germline V gene encodes CDR1 SGHRS and CDR2 YFSETQ. The CDR3 runs to 15 residues. CDR3 sequence reads: CASSLRTGMNTEALF. The DNA of the CDR3 is TGCGCCAGCAGCCTGAGGACAGGTATGAACACTGAAGCTTTATTT.

There are many counts of this clonotype. V and J are TRBV12-3 or TRBV12-4 and TRBJ1-1; D is uncertain. V shed 7 bases and J shed 6 bases, with 15 bases lying between them. The CDR3 loop spans 13 amino acids. CDR3 region: CASTKRTGSEAFF. DNA for the CDR3: TGTGCCAGCACTAAACGGACGGGCTCTGAAGCTTTCTTT.

This clonotype was counted at least ten times. J is TRBJ2-3 and V is TRBV27, with D unclear. Looked up from germline, CDR1 is MNHEY and CDR2 is SMNVEV (reference sequence). The CDR3 length is 13 residues. The ends were cut back, 2 bases at V and 2 bases at J, with 5 bases in the middle. Written as DNA, the CDR3 is TGTGCCAGCAGTTTAGTTCACACAGATACGCAGTATTTT. It is translated as CASSLVHTDTQYF.

The chain uses TRBV12-3 or TRBV12-4 and TRBJ1-1; TRBD1 might be the D (6 bases). The length of the CDR3 is 14 residues. Trimming left V 1 base short and J 6 bases short, with 12 bases between. As DNA, the CDR3 is TGTGCCAGCAGTTTAGGGGGGCGAGTAGCTGAAGCTTTCTTT. It specifies CASSLGGRVAEAFF.

In the case of this clonotype: Possible read error: a much larger clone is one base away. The chain is built from TRBV6-1 and TRBJ2-7, with TRBD1 identical over 7 bases. The CDR3 totals 14 residues. CDR1 and CDR2 (germline): MNHNS, SASEGT. The CDR3 protein is CASKGQASSHEQYF. DNA for the CDR3: TGTGCCAGCAAAGGACAGGCGAGCTCCCACGAGCAGTACTTC.

This clonotype appeared a few times. The J gene is TRBJ2-3, the V gene TRBV6-1; no reliable D call. The CDR3 contains 12 residues. Germline CDR1 reads MNHNS; CDR2 reads SASEGT. V shed 5 bases and J shed 9 bases, with 12 bases lying between them. The CDR3 protein is CASSMTILTQYF. In DNA, the CDR3 is TGTGCCAGCAGTATGACCATCTTAACGCAGTATTTT.

The rearrangement links TRBV4-1 to TRBJ2-6, with 12 bases matching TRBD2. In germline, CDR1 is MGHRA, CDR2 YSYEKL. The CDR3 has 21 residues. J lost 0 bases, V lost 1 base, and 10 bases had no gene match. The CDR3 region is CASSQVPLAGGFLSGANVLTF. CDR3 in DNA: TGCGCCAGCAGCCAAGTACCACTAGCGGGAGGCTTCCTCTCTGGGGCCAACGTCCTGACTTTC.

The chain is built from TRBV18 and TRBJ2-1, with TRBD2 identical over 10 bases. Germline lookup yields CDR1 KGHSH and CDR2 LQKENI. The CDR3 consists of 15 residues. J was trimmed by 9 bases and V by 4 bases; bases with no gene match: 9. The CDR3 nucleotides are TGTGCCAGCTCACTTTCCGGGACTAGCGTTGGTGAGCAGTTCTTC. Protein: CASSLSGTSVGEQFF.

The rearrangement uses TRBV7-9 and TRBJ2-6; no reliable D call. This CDR3 has 15 residues. The germline gives CDR1 SEHNR, CDR2 FQNEAQ (reference sequence). The V end lost 4 bases, the J end lost 0 bases, and 7 bases lay between the germline ends. The CDR3 loop reads CASSSDRSGANVLTF. The DNA for the CDR3 is TGTGCCAGCAGCTCAGACCGCTCTGGGGCCAACGTCCTGACTTTC.

This clonotype was picked up a small number of times. The rearrangement links TRBV20-1 to TRBJ2-7, with D perhaps TRBD2 (6 bases). Trimming removed 7 bases at V and 5 bases at J, with 12 bases between. Germline CDR1 is DFQATT and CDR2 is SNEGSKA (reference sequence). The CDR3 covers 11 residues. The CDR3 loop reads CSVGEAHEQYF. The DNA of the CDR3 is TGCAGTGTCGGGGAGGCCCACGAGCAGTACTTC.

This clonotype appeared a few times. The chain joins TRBV7-3 to TRBJ2-1, with D tentatively TRBD1 or TRBD2 (5 bases each). The V gene's germline CDR1 is SGHTA and CDR2 FQGTGA. The CDR3 spans 14 residues. The V and J ends lost 1 base and 9 bases respectively, with 13 bases between them. This CDR3 reads CASSLSGGAGEQFF. CDR3 DNA sequence: TGTGCCAGCAGCTTAAGTGGGGGTGCGGGTGAGCAGTTCTTC.

The chain has TRBV5-1 and TRBJ2-1; 11 positions match TRBD2. This CDR3 has 14 residues. With V trimmed by 2 bases and J by 9 bases, 4 bases remained unmatched. Germline values: CDR1 SGHRS, CDR2 YFSETQ. For the CDR3, the DNA is TGCGCCAGCAGCTTTAGCGGGAGGGCCTTTGAGCAGTTCTTC. It encodes CASSFSGRAFEQFF.

This clonotype was counted many times. The chain couples TRBV2 to TRBJ2-1, with TRBD2 identical over 12 bases. After removal of 7 bases from V and 8 bases from J, the junction contained 9 bases not matched to a gene. The CDR3 runs 15 residues. Germline values: CDR1 SNHLY, CDR2 FYNNEI. CDR3 DNA sequence: TGTGCCAGCAAGCGGACTAGCGGGGCAGGCGATGAGCAGTTCTTC. It specifies CASKRTSGAGDEQFF.

This clonotype was recorded many times. Here the CDR3 reads CASSPGFAGEQYF. CDR3 nucleotide sequence: TGTGCCAGCTCACCAGGTTTCGCCGGCGAGCAGTACTTC. The J gene is TRBJ2-7, the V gene TRBV18; D is uncertain. The CDR3 extends over 13 amino acids. The ends were cut back, 2 bases at V and 6 bases at J, with 11 bases in the middle. The germline CDR1 and CDR2 sequences are KGHSH and LQKENI.